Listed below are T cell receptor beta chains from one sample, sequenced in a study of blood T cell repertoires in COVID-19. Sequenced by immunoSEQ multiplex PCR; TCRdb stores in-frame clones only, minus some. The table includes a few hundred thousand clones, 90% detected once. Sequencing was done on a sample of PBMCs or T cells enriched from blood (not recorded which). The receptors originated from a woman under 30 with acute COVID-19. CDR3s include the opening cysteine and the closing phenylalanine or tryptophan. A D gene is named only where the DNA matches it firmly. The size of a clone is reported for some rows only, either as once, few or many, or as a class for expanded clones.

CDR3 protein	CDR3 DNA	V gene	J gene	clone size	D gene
CASSLSPAGKYGYTF	TGTGCCAGCAGTTTAAGCCCGGCAGGGAAATATGGCTACACCTTC	TRBV27	TRBJ1-2	NA	NA
CASSAPGQWGRSGYTF	TGTGCCAGCAGCGCGCCGGGACAGTGGGGTCGGAGTGGCTACACCTTC	TRBV21-1	TRBJ1-2	NA	NA
CASRGAERDEQFF	TGTGCCAGCAGGGGAGCGGAGCGAGATGAGCAGTTCTTC	TRBV9	TRBJ2-1	NA	NA
CASSSRRPREKLFF	TGTGCCAGCAGTTCCCGCAGGCCTCGTGAAAAACTGTTTTTT	TRBV28	TRBJ1-4	NA	NA
CASSVQGDTEAFF	TGTGCCAGCAGTGTACAGGGGGACACTGAAGCTTTCTTT	TRBV28	TRBJ1-1	NA	TRBD1
CASSRGYSYNSPLHF	TGTGCCAGCAGTCGGGGTTACTCCTATAATTCACCCCTCCACTTT	TRBV6-5	TRBJ1-6	NA	NA
CASSTWGGRGSYEQYF	TGTGCCAGTAGTACGTGGGGCGGGAGAGGGTCCTACGAGCAGTACTTC	TRBV19	TRBJ2-7	NA	TRBD2
CAWSARDIQRTDTQYF	TGTGCCTGGTCGGCGAGGGACATCCAACGCACAGATACGCAGTATTTT	TRBV30	TRBJ2-3	once	NA
CASNTDRESYEQYF	TGTGCCAGCAATACGGACAGGGAGTCCTACGAGCAGTACTTC	TRBV28	TRBJ2-7	once	TRBD1
CASRSPSGYTGELFF	TGTGCCAGCAGATCCCCTAGCGGATACACCGGGGAGCTGTTTTTT	TRBV28	TRBJ2-2	once	TRBD2
CASRTGGFEKLFF	TGTGCCAGCAGGACAGGGGGGTTTGAAAAACTGTTTTTT	TRBV28	TRBJ1-4	NA	TRBD1
CASSSGQGPLYEQYF	TGTGCCAGCAGTTCCGGACAGGGGCCCCTCTACGAGCAGTACTTC	TRBV7-6	TRBJ2-7	NA	TRBD1
CASSPGSTYGYTF	TGTGCCAGCAGTCCTGGGAGTACCTATGGCTACACCTTC	TRBV27	TRBJ1-2	NA	NA
CASSSPGLAEVNF	TGTGCCAGCAGTTCCCCCGGACTAGCGGAAGTCAACTTC	TRBV6-5	TRBJ2-7	NA	TRBD2
CASSPQGYNEQFF	TGTGCCAGCAGTCCGCAGGGTTACAATGAGCAGTTCTTC	TRBV12-3/TRBV12-4	TRBJ2-1	NA	NA
CASSLAGGQGAGAFF	TGTGCCAGCAGCTTAGCGGGTGGACAGGGGGCGGGAGCTTTCTTT	TRBV7-9	TRBJ1-1	NA	TRBD1
CASRGHRNEKLFF	TGTGCCAGCAGGGGACACAGAAATGAAAAACTGTTTTTT	TRBV6-5	TRBJ1-4	NA	NA
CASISGTGDTGELFF	TGTGCCAGCATCTCCGGGACAGGGGACACCGGGGAGCTGTTTTTT	TRBV6-4	TRBJ2-2	NA	TRBD1
CASSVGAGSYEQYF	TGTGCCAGCAGCGTAGGAGCGGGATCCTACGAGCAGTACTTC	TRBV9	TRBJ2-7	NA	TRBD2
CASSLLLGAQREGPYEQYF	TGCGCCAGCAGCTTGCTTTTGGGAGCCCAGCGGGAGGGACCCTACGAGCAGTACTTC	TRBV5-1	TRBJ2-7	NA	TRBD2
CASSHRVTDGYTF	TGTGCCAGCAGCCACCGGGTCACGGATGGCTACACCTTC	TRBV14	TRBJ1-2	once	NA
CASSVEQYSGNTIYF	TGTGCCAGCAGCGTAGAACAGTACTCTGGAAACACCATATATTTT	TRBV9	TRBJ1-3	NA	NA
CASGGEAEAFF	TGTGCCAGCGGAGGGGAGGCTGAAGCTTTCTTT	TRBV3-1/TRBV3-2	TRBJ1-1	NA	NA
CASSLHGGENTEAFF	TGTGCCAGCAGCCTCCACGGGGGAGAGAACACTGAAGCTTTCTTT	TRBV3-1/TRBV3-2	TRBJ1-1	once	NA
CASSLANRGLHF	TGTGCCAGCAGCTTAGCTAATCGGGGGCTCCACTTT	TRBV7-9	TRBJ1-6	NA	NA